One and the same sample provided the 26 T cell receptor beta chains below, sequenced in a study of monozygotic twins with inflammatory bowel disease. TCRdb derives one entry per CDR3 protein from the 5' RACE reads, leaving out DNA. Its listing shows about 160,000 distinct CDR3 sequences. Material for sequencing was blood. The receptor set was obtained from a human donor with ulcerative colitis or Crohn's disease, or a healthy co-twin of an affected twin (not recorded which).

The chain carries TRBV3-1 and TRBJ1-2. In germline, CDR1 is LGHDT, CDR2 YNNKEL (reference sequence). CDR3 length: 15 residues. CDR3 sequence: CASSQDFSADYGYTF.

This chain uses TRBV5-1 with TRBJ1-1. CDR3 length: 13 residues. Germline assignment: CDR1 SGHRS and CDR2 YFSETQ. The CDR3 sequence is CASSLGLDTEAFF.

The gene calls are TRBV5-5 and TRBJ2-7; no DNA is available, so the TRBD1 call from TCRdb remains unchecked. There are 14 residues in the CDR3. Germline V lookup: CDR1 SGHKS, CDR2 YYEKEE (reference sequence). The CDR3 region is CASSKRTGQDEQYF.

The chain combines TRBV5-1 with TRBJ2-1; the D gene TCRdb calls, TRBD1, cannot be checked with no DNA. Germline lookup yields CDR1 SGHRS and CDR2 YFSETQ. The CDR3 consists of 14 residues. CDR3 amino acids: CASSLMQGASVGIF.

The chain carries TRBV15 and TRBJ1-5; TCRdb's D call, TRBD1, is unchecked because there is no DNA. From germline, CDR1 is LNHNV and CDR2 YYDKDF (reference sequence). CDR3 size: 15 residues. The CDR3 loop reads CATSRDYPDDQPQHF.

The CDR3 spells CASSSGHNEQFF. This chain links TRBV12-3 or TRBV12-4 with TRBJ2-1; TCRdb names TRBD1, which stays unverified in the absence of DNA. The CDR3 loop spans 12 amino acids.

The V gene is TRBV5-1, the J gene TRBJ2-1; TCRdb picks TRBD2, but there is no DNA to check that call. The CDR3 totals 15 residues. Germline loops: CDR1 SGHRS, CDR2 YFSETQ. This chain's CDR3 is CASKSREGNYNEQFF.

The chain recombines TRBV5-1 with TRBJ1-2. The CDR3 is 13 residues long. Germline CDR1 SGHRS, CDR2 YFSETQ. The CDR3 region is CASSFGLFDGYTF. Looking up the rest from reference TRBV5-1 and TRBJ1-2 gives the full variable domain: KAGVTQTPRYLIKTRGQQVTLSCSPISGHRSVSWYQQTPGQGLQFLFEYFSETQRNKGNFPGRFSGRQFSNSRSEMNVSTLELGDSALYLCASSFGLFDGYTFGSGTRLTVV.

The gene calls are TRBV7-2 and TRBJ2-1. Germline CDR1 reads SGHTA; CDR2 reads FQGNSA. The CDR3 totals 12 residues. CDR3 region: CASSSLGNEQFF.

V usage is TRBV20-1 and J usage is TRBJ2-5; the D call of TRBD2 rests on TCRdb alone, since no DNA is present to check it. Germline CDR1 reads DFQATT; CDR2 reads SNEGSKA (reference sequence). CDR3 length: 15 amino acids. The CDR3 loop is CSTRPVAGAGETQYF.

This chain links TRBV12-3 or TRBV12-4 with TRBJ2-7. The CDR3 contains 13 residues. This CDR3 reads CASSSQVPYEQYF.

This chain uses TRBV2 with TRBJ2-2; TCRdb proposes TRBD2, but this gene call is untestable without DNA. This CDR3 contains 14 residues. From germline, CDR1 is SNHLY and CDR2 FYNNEI. The CDR3 region is CASSEAGRAGELFF.

The J gene is TRBJ2-5, the V gene TRBV5-1; TCRdb designates TRBD1, a call that cannot be tested without DNA. The CDR3 totals 19 residues. The germline CDR1 and CDR2 sequences are SGHRS and YFSETQ. The CDR3 reads CASSLSLGWRRDYQETQYF.

The chain couples TRBV11-2 to TRBJ2-5; checking the TCRdb D call of TRBD1 is not possible without DNA. The germline CDR1 and CDR2 sequences are SGHAT and FQNNGV. The CDR3 is 15 residues long. CDR3 loop: CASSLYQGVGETQYF.

The rearrangement links TRBV4-3 to TRBJ1-3; the TRBD1 assignment by TCRdb is unverifiable without DNA. This CDR3 has 16 residues. The germline V gene encodes CDR1 LGHNA and CDR2 YSLEER. Here the CDR3 reads CASSQAPGPAGNTIYF.

The chain has TRBV27 and TRBJ2-7; TCRdb returns TRBD1, unconfirmable since there is no DNA. Germline loops: CDR1 MNHEY, CDR2 SMNVEV (reference sequence). The CDR3 length is 15 residues. The CDR3 sequence: CASSLFATGNYEQYF.

The chain is built from TRBV9 and TRBJ2-5; TCRdb lists TRBD1, though no DNA is available to test this call. CDR1 is SGDLS and CDR2 is YYNGEE in the germline V gene. CDR3 length equals 15 residues. This CDR3 is CASSGTGTGGETQYF.

This chain joins TRBV29-1 and TRBJ2-1; TCRdb selects TRBD1, and the lack of DNA leaves this call unchecked. CDR1 is SQVTM and CDR2 is ANQGSEA in the germline V gene. The CDR3 is made up of 14 amino acids. Here the CDR3 reads CSVSPTGERNEQFF.

The chain couples TRBV7-9 to TRBJ2-7. Germline CDR1 is SEHNR and CDR2 is FQNEAQ (reference sequence). The CDR3 sequence is 15 residues long. The CDR3 sequence is CASSLRTGTSYEQYF. The variable domain in full, completed from reference TRBV7-9 and TRBJ2-7, reads DTGVSQNPRHKITKRGQNVTFRCDPISEHNRLYWYRQTLGQGPEFLTYFQNEAQLEKSRLLSDRFSAERPKGSFSTLEIQRTEQGDSAMYLCASSLRTGTSYEQYFGPGTRLTVT.

V gene TRBV20-1 combines with J gene TRBJ2-7; TCRdb indicates TRBD1, and absent DNA this call remains unverified. From germline, CDR1 is DFQATT and CDR2 SNEGSKA (reference sequence). This CDR3 has 14 amino acids. The CDR3 loop is CSAYSTGYSDEQYF.

This sequence joins TRBV11-2 and TRBJ2-3; as DNA is missing, the TRBD2 call by TCRdb cannot be tested. The CDR3 covers 15 residues. Germline V lookup: CDR1 SGHAT, CDR2 FQNNGV. The CDR3 loop is CASSLVLAGPDTQYF. The whole variable domain, remainder taken from reference TRBV11-2 and TRBJ2-3, is EAGVAQSPRYKIIEKRQSVAFWCNPISGHATLYWYQQILGQGPKLLIQFQNNGVVDDSQLPKDRFSAERLKGVDSTLKIQPAKLEDSAVYLCASSLVLAGPDTQYFGPGTRLTVL.

The chain recombines TRBV10-3 with TRBJ2-3; the D gene TCRdb calls, TRBD1, cannot be checked with no DNA. This CDR3 is 15 amino acids long. From germline, CDR1 is ENHRY and CDR2 SYGVKD. The CDR3 protein is CAISEGTAGGDTQYF.

The chain recombines TRBV12-3 or TRBV12-4 with TRBJ1-2; TCRdb picks TRBD1, but there is no DNA to check that call. CDR3 length: 13 residues. CDR3 in amino acids: CASNRGRNYGYTF.

V is TRBV7-2 and J is TRBJ2-2; TCRdb lists TRBD1, though no DNA is available to test this call. Germline assignment: CDR1 SGHTA and CDR2 FQGNSA. CDR3 length: 16 residues. The CDR3 here is CASSSRPTGNTGELFF.

V gene TRBV6-2 or TRBV6-3 combines with J gene TRBJ1-2; TCRdb returns TRBD1, unconfirmable since there is no DNA. The CDR3 sequence is 15 residues long. Germline-derived CDR1 and CDR2 are MNHEY and SVGEGT. CDR3 in amino acids: CASGYIYRGSYGYTF.

This chain connects TRBV10-3 to TRBJ2-1; TCRdb picks TRBD1, but there is no DNA to check that call. Germline CDR1 reads ENHRY; CDR2 reads SYGVKD. The CDR3 totals 13 residues. The CDR3 loop is CATQGRGTNEQFF.